A few counts support the clone carrying this T cell receptor beta chain. Its antigen remains unidentified. Method: immunoSEQ multiplex PCR; TCRdb's copy keeps in-frame clones and lacks some. This sample has about 10,000 clones, with about 91% found just once. The record originates from a study of graft-versus-host responses after intestinal transplantation. Overall study context: Anti-thymocyte globulin induction was given to all recipients, followed by tacrolimus and steroids for three to four years. Regarding the study as a whole: GvH clones detected in recipient marrow included some appearing first in ileum or blood.

Deletions cut 7 bases from V and 4 bases from J, with 13 bases between. The CDR3 totals 13 residues. The germline CDR1 and CDR2 sequences are MNHEY and SVGAGI. The source of this sequence is a human patient who received an intestinal transplant, so some T cells may come from the graft donor. The chain uses TRBV6-5 and TRBJ1-1; D is uncertain. Here the sequenced sample was PBMCs, taken approximately 40 days after intestinal transplantation. The CDR3 coding sequence is TGTGCCAGCACCGGGGAATGGCGCACTGAAGCTTTCTTT. It codes for CASTGEWRTEAFF.